The TCR beta chain described here comes from a study of shared clonotypes between healthy human individuals. The CDR3 totals 14 residues. Germline CDR1 is MNHEY and CDR2 is SMNVEV (reference sequence). V was pared by 5 bases and J by 3 bases, with 11 bases between. Assay used: immunoSEQ multiplex PCR; TCRdb lists only in-frame clones, some missing. Found here are about 680,000 clones, around 74% of them singletons; the top ten hold over 1.5%. To note about this clone: Its antigen is unknown.

The study's findings and limits: The low donor count limited represented genetic and exposure-history diversity. Inspection by rarefaction showed sorted-subset sequencing to be incomplete despite large depth. It was observed that roughly 5.4% of naive CD4 clonotypes were shared across several donors. Larger estimated richness was generally recorded for naive subsets relative to memory subsets.

This TCR came from a woman under 40 in good health. The chain carries TRBV27 and TRBJ1-5; TRBD1 might be the D (6 bases). Source material: memory CD4+ T cells sorted from blood. Stated subset: CD45RA-negative fraction. CDR3 sequence: CASSEGGFNQPQHF. CDR3 coding DNA: TGTGCCAGCAGTGAAGGGGGGTTCAATCAGCCCCAGCATTTT.